These 3 T cell receptor beta chains share one sample of origin, sequenced in a study of glioma-infiltrating T cells after dendritic cell vaccination. Time point specified: after dendritic cell vaccination, including at tumor progression/relapse. Produced via immunoSEQ multiplex PCR; TCRdb's table is partial and in-frame only. The sample consists of roughly 60,000 clones, roughly 80% of them appearing once. This specimen consisted of blood, obtained after dendritic cell vaccination. Source of these receptors: a human donor with glioblastoma.

V is TRBV19 and J is TRBJ2-3; D ambiguous. The CDR3 spans 13 residues. Germline V lookup: CDR1 LNHDA, CDR2 SQIVND (reference sequence). Trimming pared 4 bases from V and 2 bases from J, leaving 7 bases between. The CDR3 is CASSKRVTDTQYF. CDR3 nucleotides: TGTGCCAGTAGTAAACGGGTCACAGATACGCAGTATTTT.

The chain combines TRBV6-5 with TRBJ2-7; tentative D call: TRBD2 (7 bases). Germline V CDR1 and CDR2: MNHEY, SVGAGI. The CDR3 loop spans 15 amino acids. Between the trimmed V and J ends, which lost 2 bases and 0 bases, there was a span of 11 bases. As DNA, the CDR3 is TGTGCCAGCAGTTACAGGGGGGGATTCTCCTACGAGCAGTACTTC. Residues: CASSYRGGFSYEQYF.

The genes are TRBV7-2 and TRBJ1-1; a possible D gene is TRBD1 (6 bases). This CDR3 region has 13 residues. Between the trimmed V and J ends, which lost 0 bases and 7 bases, there was a span of 9 bases. Germline-derived CDR1 and CDR2 are SGHTA and FQGNSA. The CDR3 DNA reads as TGTGCCAGCAGCTTAGCGTGGGGACATGAAGCTTTCTTT. Encoded protein: CASSLAWGHEAFF.